Listed below are T cell receptor beta chains from one sample, sequenced in a study of beta chain features in type 1 diabetes. Assay used: immunoSEQ multiplex PCR; TCRdb lists only in-frame clones, some missing. The table lists 300,000 to 350,000 clones, about a tenth of them singletons. The sample was central memory CD4+ T cells from blood. These receptors were obtained from a man aged 30 to 45 with type 1 diabetes. CDR3s include the opening cysteine and the closing phenylalanine or tryptophan.

v_call cdr3_aa
TRBV14 CASSPPGPSYEQYF
TRBV4-2 CASSQVAGGGASTDTQYF
TRBV13 CASSLGAGDQETQYF
TRBV7-9 CASSRNQFDEQFF
TRBV30 CACLTGTKNIQYF
TRBV14 CASSQDNIRRYEQYF
TRBV5-1 CASSPTLAFPGADTQYF
TRBV30 CAWSIQGTETQYF
TRBV10-3 CAISGGPQEETQYF
TRBV5-6 CASSLPRVTGELFF
TRBV29-1 CSHSGGGYNEQFF
TRBV21-1 CASSKGTGSAYEQYF
TRBV7-2 CASSPRGTRGETQYF
TRBV10-2 CASHLSAGVTDTQYF
TRBV28 CASSSGQTTEQYF
TRBV7-2 CASSLAYEQFF
TRBV9 CASSAGSGTSLYEQYF
TRBV6-6 CASSYEQVVSYEQYF
TRBV7-9 CASSYGGDRASNEQFF
TRBV5-4 CASSPEADYGYTF
TRBV5-6 CASSWGTGATDTQYF
TRBV15 CATSRERGRPQYF
TRBV9 CASSDAMNTEAFF
TRBV7-9 CASSIEGPQKNIQYF
TRBV5-6 CASSLANTEAFF
TRBV30 CAWSAGTGAFSGNTIYF
TRBV6-6 CASSQWGGQPQHF